This T cell receptor (beta chain) was captured by sequencing in a study of shared clonotypes between healthy human individuals. Study background: Sampling drew on donors who were a couple of women and a few men aged 18 to 49.

Method: immunoSEQ multiplex PCR; TCRdb's copy keeps in-frame clones and lacks some. The data hold approximately 2.4 million clones, with 95% observed a single time. The study's findings and limits: Sequencing depth was expected to affect clonotype sharing among donors. Large sequencing depth failed to make sorted-subset sequencing complete, rarefaction showed.

This CDR3 is built from 16 residues. V lost 1 base and J lost 9; bases outside the gene matches: 9. Germline V gene sequence: CDR1 SNHLY, CDR2 FYNNEI. In regard to this clone: The antigen remains unidentified.

The rearrangement uses TRBV2 and TRBJ2-5; 12 bases are a match to TRBD2. The sequence was obtained from a man in his late teens or twenties in good health. The material sequenced was naive CD4+ T cells sorted from blood. Subset described: CD45RA+ positively selected. The CDR3 sequence: CASSEETSGRNRAQYF. The CDR3 DNA sequence: TGTGCCAGCAGTGAAGAGACTAGCGGGAGAAATAGGGCCCAGTACTTC.